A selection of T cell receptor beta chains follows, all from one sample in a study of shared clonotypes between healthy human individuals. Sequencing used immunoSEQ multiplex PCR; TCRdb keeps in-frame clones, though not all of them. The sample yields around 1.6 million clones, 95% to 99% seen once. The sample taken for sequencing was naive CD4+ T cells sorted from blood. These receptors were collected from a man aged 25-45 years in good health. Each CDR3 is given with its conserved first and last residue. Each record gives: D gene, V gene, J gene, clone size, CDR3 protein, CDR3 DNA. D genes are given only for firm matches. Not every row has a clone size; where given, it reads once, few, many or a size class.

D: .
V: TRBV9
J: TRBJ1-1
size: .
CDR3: CASSVDVSRDTEAFF
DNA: TGTGCCAGCAGCGTAGACGTTAGTAGGGACACTGAAGCTTTCTTT

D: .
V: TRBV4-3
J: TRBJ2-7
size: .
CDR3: CASSQVVGYEQYF
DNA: TGCGCCAGCAGCCAAGTCGTTGGGTACGAGCAGTACTTC

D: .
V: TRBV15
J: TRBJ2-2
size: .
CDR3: CATSREVGGLNTGELFF
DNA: TGTGCCACCAGCAGAGAAGTAGGTGGCTTAAACACCGGGGAGCTGTTTTTT

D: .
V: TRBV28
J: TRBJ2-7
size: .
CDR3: CASRRGARSQISGYEQYF
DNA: TGTGCCAGCAGGCGCGGGGCTCGATCGCAAATCTCTGGCTACGAGCAGTACTTC

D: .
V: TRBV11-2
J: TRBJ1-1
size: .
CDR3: CASSLRALPGDTEAFF
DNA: TGTGCCAGCAGCTTAAGGGCCCTACCAGGGGACACTGAAGCTTTCTTT

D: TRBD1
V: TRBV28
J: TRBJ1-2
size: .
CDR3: CAIVTGTGHGYTF
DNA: TGTGCCATCGTGACCGGGACAGGGCATGGCTACACCTTC

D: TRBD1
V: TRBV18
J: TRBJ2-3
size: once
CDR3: CASSPLIGGFTDTQYF
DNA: TGTGCCAGCTCACCTCTTATAGGGGGCTTCACAGATACGCAGTATTTT

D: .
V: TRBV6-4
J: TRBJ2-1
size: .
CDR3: CASSSVEGGEQFF
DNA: TGTGCCAGCAGTTCGGTAGAGGGCGGTGAGCAGTTCTTC

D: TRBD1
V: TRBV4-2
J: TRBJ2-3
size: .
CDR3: CASSLSGTDTDTQYF
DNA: TGTGCCAGCAGCCTCTCCGGGACAGACACAGATACGCAGTATTTT

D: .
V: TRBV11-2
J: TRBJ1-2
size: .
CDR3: CASSIPGAYGYTF
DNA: TGTGCCAGCAGCATTCCGGGGGCCTATGGCTACACCTTC

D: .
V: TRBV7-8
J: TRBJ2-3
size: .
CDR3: CASSSARADTQYF
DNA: TGTGCCAGCAGCTCAGCGAGGGCAGATACGCAGTATTTT

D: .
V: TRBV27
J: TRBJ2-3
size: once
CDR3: CASSLSHGGGRTQYF
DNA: TGTGCCAGCAGTTTATCGCACGGAGGGGGGAGAACGCAGTATTTT

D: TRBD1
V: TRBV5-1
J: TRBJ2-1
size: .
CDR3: CASSLTGGYNEQFF
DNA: TGCGCCAGCAGCTTGACAGGGGGCTACAATGAGCAGTTCTTC

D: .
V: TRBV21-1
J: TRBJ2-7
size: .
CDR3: CASSNSRGRLGEQYF
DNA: TGTGCCAGCAGCAATTCCCGCGGGAGGCTTGGAGAGCAGTACTTC

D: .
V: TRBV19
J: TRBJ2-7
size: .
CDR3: CASSTLTGNSYEQYF
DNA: TGTGCCAGTAGTACGCTTACAGGGAACTCCTACGAGCAGTACTTC

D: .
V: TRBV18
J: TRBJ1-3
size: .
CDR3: CASSPIDSNSGNTIYF
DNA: TGTGCCAGCTCACCCATAGACAGTAACTCTGGAAACACCATATATTTT

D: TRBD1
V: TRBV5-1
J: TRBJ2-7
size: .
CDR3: CASSIVAGTGSYEQYF
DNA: TGCGCCAGCAGCATAGTCGCCGGGACAGGGTCCTACGAGCAGTACTTC

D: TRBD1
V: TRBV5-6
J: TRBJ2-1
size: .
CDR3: CASSLPGTGGEQFF
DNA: TGTGCCAGCAGCCTACCCGGGACAGGGGGGGAGCAGTTCTTC

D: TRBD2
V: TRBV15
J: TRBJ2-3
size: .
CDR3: CATSKTGTSQYF
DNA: TGTGCCACCAGCAAGACCGGGACTAGCCAGTATTTT

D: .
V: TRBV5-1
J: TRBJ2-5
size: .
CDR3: CASATGETQYF
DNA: TGCGCCAGCGCTACGGGGGAGACCCAGTACTTC

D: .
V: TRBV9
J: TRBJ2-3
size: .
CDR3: CASSAQGHTQYF
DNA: TGTGCCAGCAGCGCGCAGGGACATACGCAGTATTTT

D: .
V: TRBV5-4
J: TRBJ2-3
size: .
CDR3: CASSPGLKDTQYF
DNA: TGTGCCAGCAGCCCGGGACTCAAGGATACGCAGTATTTT

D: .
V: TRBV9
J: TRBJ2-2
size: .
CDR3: CASSVVREVLSGELFF
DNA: TGTGCCAGCAGCGTAGTCCGGGAAGTATTATCCGGGGAGCTGTTTTTT

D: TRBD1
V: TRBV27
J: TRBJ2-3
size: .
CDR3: CASSLSGQGRGDTQYF
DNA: TGTGCCAGCAGTTTATCGGGACAGGGAAGAGGAGATACGCAGTATTTT

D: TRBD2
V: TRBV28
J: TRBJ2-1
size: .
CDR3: CASEREGPRTQFF
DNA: TGTGCCAGCGAGCGGGAGGGCCCACGGACGCAGTTCTTC

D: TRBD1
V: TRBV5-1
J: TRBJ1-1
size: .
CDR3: CASSLWAGGGRSDTEAFF
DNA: TGCGCCAGCAGCTTGTGGGCAGGGGGCGGTCGCTCGGACACTGAAGCTTTCTTT

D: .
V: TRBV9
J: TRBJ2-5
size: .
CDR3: CASSVGMGGAVRETQYF
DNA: TGTGCCAGCAGCGTAGGTATGGGGGGCGCGGTTCGGGAGACCCAGTACTTC

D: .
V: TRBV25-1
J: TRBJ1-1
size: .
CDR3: CASSEIGRNEAFF
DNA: TGTGCCAGCAGTGAAATCGGACGTAATGAAGCTTTCTTT

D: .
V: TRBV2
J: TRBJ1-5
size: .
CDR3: CASSEERVHQPQHF
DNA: TGTGCCAGCAGTGAAGAAAGGGTACACCAGCCCCAGCATTTT

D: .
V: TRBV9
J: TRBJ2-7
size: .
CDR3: CASSVAGTHSYEQYF
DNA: TGTGCCAGCAGCGTAGCTGGGACTCATTCCTACGAGCAGTACTTC

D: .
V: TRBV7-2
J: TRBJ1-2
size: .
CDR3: CASSLARVLSGGYTF
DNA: TGTGCCAGCAGCTTAGCGCGGGTCTTGTCAGGTGGCTACACCTTC

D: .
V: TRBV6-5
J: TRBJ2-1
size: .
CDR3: CASSYSALHNEQFF
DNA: TGTGCCAGCAGTTACTCGGCCCTCCACAATGAGCAGTTCTTC

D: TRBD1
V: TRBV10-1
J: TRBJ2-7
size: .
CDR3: CASSESTGGSSEQYF
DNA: TGCGCCAGCAGTGAGTCGACAGGGGGCAGCTCCGAGCAGTACTTC

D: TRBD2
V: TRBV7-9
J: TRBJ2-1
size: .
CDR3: CASSSPVLAVSYNEQFF
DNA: TGTGCCAGCAGCTCCCCCGTCCTAGCGGTATCCTACAATGAGCAGTTCTTC

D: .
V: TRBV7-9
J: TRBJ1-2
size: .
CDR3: CASSSDGWGTF
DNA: TGTGCCAGCAGCTCGGACGGATGGGGTACCTTC

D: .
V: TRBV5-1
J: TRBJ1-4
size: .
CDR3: CASSLGGQLFF
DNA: TGCGCCAGCAGCTTGGGAGGGCAACTGTTTTTT

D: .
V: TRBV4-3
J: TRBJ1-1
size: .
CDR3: CASSQDQRGRVGTEAFF
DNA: TGCGCCAGCAGCCAAGATCAGCGAGGCAGGGTAGGGACTGAAGCTTTCTTT

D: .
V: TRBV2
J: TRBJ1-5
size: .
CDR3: CASRQGLNQPQHF
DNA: TGTGCCAGCAGGCAAGGACTCAATCAGCCCCAGCATTTT

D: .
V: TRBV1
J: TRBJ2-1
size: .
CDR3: CTSSQDTGTRSYNEQFF
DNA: TGCACCAGCAGCCAAGATACCGGGACTAGATCCTACAATGAGCAGTTCTTC

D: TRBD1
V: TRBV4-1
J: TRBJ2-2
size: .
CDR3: CASMGQGATGELFF
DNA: TGCGCCAGCATGGGACAGGGGGCCACCGGGGAGCTGTTTTTT

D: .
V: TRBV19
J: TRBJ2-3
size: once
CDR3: CASSSEFHTQYF
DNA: TGTGCCAGTAGCAGTGAGTTTCATACGCAGTATTTT

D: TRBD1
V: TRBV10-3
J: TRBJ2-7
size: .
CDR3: CAISKQGNDHYEQYF
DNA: TGTGCCATCAGCAAACAGGGGAACGATCACTACGAGCAGTACTTC

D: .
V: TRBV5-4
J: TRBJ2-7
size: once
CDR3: CASSLVGAHEQYF
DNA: TGTGCCAGCAGCTTGGTGGGGGCCCACGAGCAGTACTTC

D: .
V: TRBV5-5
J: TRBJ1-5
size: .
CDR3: CASSLGSNQPQHF
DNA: TGTGCCAGCAGCTTGGGTAGCAATCAGCCCCAGCATTTT

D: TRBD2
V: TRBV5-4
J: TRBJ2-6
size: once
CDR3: CASSWGTSGRATGANVLTF
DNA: TGTGCCAGCAGCTGGGGGACTAGCGGGAGGGCCACTGGGGCCAACGTCCTGACTTTC

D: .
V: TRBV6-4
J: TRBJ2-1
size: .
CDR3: CASSDSKDEQFF
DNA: TGTGCCAGCAGTGACTCGAAGGATGAGCAGTTCTTC

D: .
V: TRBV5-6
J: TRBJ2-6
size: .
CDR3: CASSIRVSGANVLTF
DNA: TGTGCCAGCAGCATCAGGGTGTCTGGGGCCAACGTCCTGACTTTC

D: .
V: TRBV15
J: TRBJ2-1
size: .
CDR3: CATSRDGQAEFF
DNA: TGTGCCACCAGCAGAGATGGTCAGGCGGAGTTCTTC

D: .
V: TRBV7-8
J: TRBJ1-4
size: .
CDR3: CASSLTDRWHEKLFF
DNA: TGTGCCAGCAGCTTAACCGACAGATGGCACGAAAAACTGTTTTTT

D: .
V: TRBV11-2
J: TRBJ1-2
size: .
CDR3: CASSWRPAYDYGYTF
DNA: TGTGCCAGCAGCTGGAGACCTGCATATGACTATGGCTACACCTTC

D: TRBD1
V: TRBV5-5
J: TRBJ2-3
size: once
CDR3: CASSGTASTDTQYF
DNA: TGTGCCAGCAGCGGGACAGCCAGCACAGATACGCAGTATTTT

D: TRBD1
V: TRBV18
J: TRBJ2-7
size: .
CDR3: CASSSTGTKYEQYF
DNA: TGTGCCAGCTCATCGACAGGGACGAAATACGAGCAGTACTTC

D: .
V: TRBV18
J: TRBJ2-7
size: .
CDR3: CASSSLGGLDEQYF
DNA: TGTGCCAGCTCATCCCTTGGAGGGCTGGACGAGCAGTACTTC

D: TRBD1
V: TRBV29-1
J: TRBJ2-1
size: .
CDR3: CSVGARGSNEQFF
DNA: TGCAGCGTTGGGGCCAGGGGGAGCAATGAGCAGTTCTTC

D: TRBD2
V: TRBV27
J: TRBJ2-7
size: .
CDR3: CASSLYGEGSQYEQYF
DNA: TGTGCCAGCAGTTTATACGGGGAGGGATCCCAATACGAGCAGTACTTC

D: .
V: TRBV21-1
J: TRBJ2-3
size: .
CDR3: CASSKDDTGDTDTQYF
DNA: TGTGCCAGCAGCAAAGATGATACAGGAGACACAGATACGCAGTATTTT

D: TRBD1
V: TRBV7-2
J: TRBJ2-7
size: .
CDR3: CASTIGQGSYEQYF
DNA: TGTGCCAGCACGATTGGACAGGGCTCTTACGAGCAGTACTTC

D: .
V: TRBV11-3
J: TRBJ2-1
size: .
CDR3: CASSVRGTQGNEQFF
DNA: TGTGCCAGCAGCGTAAGGGGCACCCAAGGCAATGAGCAGTTCTTC